Sequencing of this T cell receptor (beta chain) was carried out in a study of identical twins. One entry per CDR3 protein, called by TCRdb with MiXCR from the 5' RACE reads. The sample carries more than 350,000 distinct CDR3 sequences, roughly 10% recorded once. General observations from the study: Models underpredicted monozygotic twin sharing of out-of-frame TCR alpha.

In its sample, this clonotype was seen a few times. Its matching antigen is unknown. The CDR3 spans 16 residues. CDR1 is DFQATT and CDR2 is SNEGSKA in the germline V gene (reference sequence). The V gene end was trimmed by 5 bases and the J gene end by 6 bases; junction bases not matched to a gene: 15. This receptor was obtained from a woman between 45 and 65 years old in good health. The sequencing sample was made of naive T cells sorted from blood. V is TRBV20-1 and J is TRBJ2-3; 9 nucleotides match TRBD2. CDR3 sequence: CSAAPGAGGPRDTQYF. The DNA of the CDR3 is TGCAGTGCTGCCCCCGGCGCGGGAGGGCCTCGCGATACGCAGTATTTT.